This is a list of T cell receptor beta chains from one sample in a study of blood T cells in healthy people across ages. TCRdb reanalysed the 5' RACE reads using MiXCR and keeps one entry per CDR3 protein. The data show 910,000 or so distinct CDR3 sequences, roughly 47% seen once. The sequenced material came from blood. The source of these receptors is a woman aged 55-69 years in good health. Each CDR3 is given with its conserved first and last residue. Each record gives: CDR3 length, V gene, D gene, clone size, CDR3 protein. A D gene is named only where the DNA matches it firmly. Clone size is given for some rows only: seen once, a few or many times, or a class if the clone is expanded.

>14|TRBV9|TRBD1|few
CASRRTGGGYGYTF
>15|TRBV4-3|.|.
CASSQDVNGNQPQHF
>14|TRBV20-1|.|.
CSAISAGASDTQYF
>15|TRBV7-2|.|.
CASSWDGGWAYEQYF
>12|TRBV28|.|.
CATGVLTGEQFF
>18|TRBV15|.|.
CAASSRINVQGIADTQYF
>16|TRBV29-1|TRBD1|many
CSVAGQLDINSYEQYF
>17|TRBV3-1|.|once
CASSQGTGRSFTDTQYF
>14|TRBV15|.|few
CATSRDPREETQYF
>13|TRBV20-1|.|.
CSARVQGPREQYF
>16|TRBV4-1|TRBD2|.
CASSTGLGTGYNEQFF
>15|TRBV7-9|.|few
CASRPAGLLSYEQYF
>16|TRBV10-3|TRBD1|.
CAISSSRDRDPYEQYF
>13|TRBV3-1|.|.
CASSTTKNTEAFF
>15|TRBV4-1|.|.
CASSQDPRVIAEAFF
>12|TRBV27|.|once
CASGFLGREQYF
>12|TRBV7-9|.|many
CASSFPGNEQFF
>15|TRBV7-2|TRBD1|.
CASSLRVGQGGLQYF
>16|TRBV4-1|.|once
CASSKSGGTENTEAFF
>15|TRBV18|.|.
CASSPPSSGWYEQYF
>13|TRBV4-1|.|.
CASSQPLMETQYF
>14|TRBV5-1|.|once
CASSLPTPTYEQYF
>14|TRBV5-1|.|.
CASSRQSIRETQYF
>16|TRBV7-3|.|.
CASSLRPGSTSETQYF
>11|TRBV28|.|.
CVSSLYREQYF
>15|TRBV5-1|.|.
CASSFETYLQDTQYF
>19|TRBV25-1|TRBD2|few
CASSESRASGSRRYNEQFF
>15|TRBV24-1|.|.
CATSDFGAWGETQYF
>13|TRBV15|.|.
CATSRDRGAEQYF
>14|TRBV12-3/TRBV12-4|TRBD1|few
CASRKPGQGNEQFF
>14|TRBV7-2|.|few
CASSPLRRLGGYTF
>14|TRBV3-1|.|.
CASSQGRRPYEQYF
>11|TRBV10-1|.|.
CASENYREAFF
>14|TRBV20-1|.|.
CSATSRVSTYEQYF
>14|TRBV5-1|.|.
CASSSGTSRSEQYF
>19|TRBV5-6|.|.
CASGAGTRFAGQRMDEQFF
>15|TRBV4-3|.|many
CASSQVGGRIEKLFF
>13|TRBV6-2/TRBV6-3|.|.
CASGASGANVLTF
>20|TRBV12-3/TRBV12-4|TRBD2|.
CASSLFYRTSGNDNTDTQYF
>12|TRBV20-1|.|.
CSATTVFNTQYF
>16|TRBV4-2|.|few
CASSPLWGESQETQYF
>14|TRBV28|.|.
CASSFLAGGYGYTF
>13|TRBV6-5|.|.
CASSYSGNNEQFF
>13|TRBV6-5|TRBD2|.
CAARASGRNEQFF
>15|TRBV18|.|.
CASSPLGQGENEQFF
>16|TRBV5-1|.|few
CASSLVFAESGHEQYF
>13|TRBV27|.|many
CASRGPWENIQYF
>11|TRBV6-5|TRBD1|.
CASRTGGGYTF
>16|TRBV7-2|TRBD2|.
CASTLRRGSFQETQYF
>13|TRBV6-2/TRBV6-3|.|many
CATRGTSKNIQYF
>13|TRBV12-3/TRBV12-4|.|few
CASSIFARNEQFF